Listed here is a single T cell receptor beta chain. This sample is part of a study of T cell changes during pregnancy in multiple sclerosis. Sequencing was performed with immunoSEQ multiplex PCR; in TCRdb, only in-frame clones are kept and a portion is missing. This sample has around 53,000 clones, with around 92% found just once. With 5 bases removed from V and 9 bases from J, the gap between germline ends came to 8 bases. Per the germline V gene, CDR1 is MNHNY and CDR2 is SVGAGI (reference sequence). The length of the CDR3 is 11 residues. This sequence originates from a female donor with multiple sclerosis, enrolled in a pregnancy study. This specimen was CD4+ T cells from peripheral blood mononuclear cells, taken after pregnancy. The chain links TRBV6-6 to TRBJ2-1; D is uncertain. CDR3 region: CASSPRSEQFF. CDR3 nucleotides: TGTGCCAGCAGTCCTAGGAGTGAGCAGTTCTTC.